These T cell receptor beta chains were read from a single sample in a study of identical twins. TCRdb passed the 5' RACE reads through MiXCR, listing each CDR3 protein once. Here the sample spans some 690,000 distinct CDR3 sequences, around 20% being singletons. The same data also contributed to another study, on T cells expressing NK-cell markers.

The sequencing sample was made of PBMCs. These receptors were taken from a woman between 18 and 29 years old in good health. Each CDR3 is given with its conserved first and last residue. D genes are given only for firm matches. Only part of the rows carry a size: once, few, many, or a class if the clone is expanded.

CDR3 DNA | CDR3 protein | CDR3 length | J gene | D gene | clone size | V gene
TGCGCCAGCAGCTTTGGGGTGACCCAAGAGACCCAGTACTTC | CASSFGVTQETQYF | 14 | TRBJ2-5 | - | few | TRBV5-1
TGTGCCAGCAGTCATAGGGACAGGGGGCGAGGAACTGAAGCTTTCTTT | CASSHRDRGRGTEAFF | 16 | TRBJ1-1 | TRBD1 | - | TRBV6-2/TRBV6-3
TGTGCCAGCAGCTGGGCCCCAACAGGGGGCACTGAAGCTTTCTTT | CASSWAPTGGTEAFF | 15 | TRBJ1-1 | TRBD1 | many | TRBV5-5
TGTGCCAGCAGCCTCCTCCACGGGGAGACCCAGTACTTC | CASSLLHGETQYF | 13 | TRBJ2-5 | - | - | TRBV7-2
TGCAGCGTTGCCCCCGGACAGGGAATGAACACTGAAGCTTTCTTT | CSVAPGQGMNTEAFF | 15 | TRBJ1-1 | TRBD1 | many | TRBV29-1
TGCAGCGTTGCATGGGGACAAAACTACGAGCAGTACTTC | CSVAWGQNYEQYF | 13 | TRBJ2-7 | - | - | TRBV29-1
TGCAGCGTGCGTGGCTACACCTTC | CSVRGYTF | 8 | TRBJ1-2 | - | many | TRBV29-1
TGTGCCAGCAGAGGAACACAGGGGGCGACTGACTACACCTTC | CASRGTQGATDYTF | 14 | TRBJ1-2 | TRBD1 | - | TRBV6-1
TGTGCCAGCAGCTTAGTCGGTGCTGTCTACGAGCAGTACTTC | CASSLVGAVYEQYF | 14 | TRBJ2-7 | - | - | TRBV13
TGTGCCAGCAGCCCATCCCCGGGGGGTGGTGCTGAAGCTTTCTTT | CASSPSPGGGAEAFF | 15 | TRBJ1-1 | - | few | TRBV4-2
TGTGCCAGCAGCGTAGTGGGGGGGTCAAGGAATACGCAGTATTTT | CASSVVGGSRNTQYF | 15 | TRBJ2-3 | TRBD2 | - | TRBV9
TGCAGCGTTGGTGGCCATCGCTACGAGCAGTACTTC | CSVGGHRYEQYF | 12 | TRBJ2-7 | - | - | TRBV29-1
TGCAGTGCTAGAGATGTTTCCCGGGGGTTTTCCTACGAGCAGTACTTC | CSARDVSRGFSYEQYF | 16 | TRBJ2-7 | - | many | TRBV20-1
TGCAGTGCTAGGGGTGCACGATCGCATGCCAACGTCCTGACTTTC | CSARGARSHANVLTF | 15 | TRBJ2-6 | - | - | TRBV20-1
TGTGCCAGCAGCCAAGATTGGGGGGGGGTTCTACGGGAGCAGTACTTC | CASSQDWGGVLREQYF | 16 | TRBJ2-7 | TRBD2 | few | TRBV4-2
TGTGCCAGCAGCCAGAGGACAGTCAAAAACATTCAGTACTTC | CASSQRTVKNIQYF | 14 | TRBJ2-4 | - | - | TRBV4-2
TGTGCCAGCAGCTACATCGGACAGCTCTATGGCTACACCTTC | CASSYIGQLYGYTF | 14 | TRBJ1-2 | - | - | TRBV3-1
TGTGCCAGCAGCCAAGATCATAGCCGCAATGAGCAGTTCTTC | CASSQDHSRNEQFF | 14 | TRBJ2-1 | - | few | TRBV3-1
TGTGCCAGCAGCCGATTCTTCGTGAACACCGGGGAGCTGTTTTTT | CASSRFFVNTGELFF | 15 | TRBJ2-2 | - | few | TRBV12-3/TRBV12-4
TGTGCCAGCAGCGCCCCCCGGGACTACACCTACGAGCAGTACTTC | CASSAPRDYTYEQYF | 15 | TRBJ2-7 | TRBD2 | - | TRBV5-6
TGTGCCAGCAGCTTAGTTCCATTACAGGGGGCTCAGATAAGCGAGCAGTACTTC | CASSLVPLQGAQISEQYF | 18 | TRBJ2-7 | TRBD1 | few | TRBV7-6
TGCAGTGCTAGAATTGCGGCGGGGGGCTTTCACGAGCAGTACTTC | CSARIAAGGFHEQYF | 15 | TRBJ2-7 | TRBD2 | - | TRBV20-1
TGTGCCAGCAGTTTCGAGACCACTAGCGGGGATCGAGAGACCCAGTACTTC | CASSFETTSGDRETQYF | 17 | TRBJ2-5 | TRBD2 | - | TRBV28
TGTGCCAGCAGTACCACCTTTGACAGCCCAGCGGGAGGCTACACCTTC | CASSTTFDSPAGGYTF | 16 | TRBJ1-2 | - | few | TRBV6-1
TGTGCCAGCAGGCCGGCAGGGGGCGTACACTATTTT | CASRPAGGVHYF | 12 | TRBJ2-3 | TRBD1 | - | TRBV6-5
TGTGCCTGGAGTGCGGCGGAGGGCAGCGTGCAGTACTTC | CAWSAAEGSVQYF | 13 | TRBJ2-7 | - | - | TRBV30
TGTGCCAGCACGATCGGAGGGATTACGAAGCAGTACTTC | CASTIGGITKQYF | 13 | TRBJ2-7 | - | - | TRBV2
TGTGCCAGCAGGGTAGGACAGGGGACTACCACCGGGGAGCTGTTTTTT | CASRVGQGTTTGELFF | 16 | TRBJ2-2 | TRBD1 | - | TRBV12-3/TRBV12-4
TGCAGTGCCCCCGTACAGGGAAATAAAGAGCAGTACTTC | CSAPVQGNKEQYF | 13 | TRBJ2-7 | - | few | TRBV20-1
TGTGCCAGCAGCCAAACTAGCGGGGGGGCCTCCTACAATGAGCAGTTCTTC | CASSQTSGGASYNEQFF | 17 | TRBJ2-1 | TRBD2 | - | TRBV3-1
TGTGCCAGCAGCCAACCGGGAGCCGAGCAGTACTTC | CASSQPGAEQYF | 12 | TRBJ2-7 | - | - | TRBV3-1
TGTGCCAGCAGCTCCCCTAGCGGGGGGGCGGGCGAGCAGTACTTC | CASSSPSGGAGEQYF | 15 | TRBJ2-7 | TRBD2 | few | TRBV7-9
TGTGCCAGCAGCACAACGGACGGGAGCTCCTACGAGCAGTACTTC | CASSTTDGSSYEQYF | 15 | TRBJ2-7 | - | few | TRBV9
TGCGCCAGCAGCGAGAGCGGGGGGAGGACCTACGAGCAGTACTTC | CASSESGGRTYEQYF | 15 | TRBJ2-7 | TRBD2 | - | TRBV5-1
TGCAGCGTTGAAGATACGGGGGGAGGTGAGGAGACCCAGTACTTC | CSVEDTGGGEETQYF | 15 | TRBJ2-5 | TRBD2 | - | TRBV29-1
TGTGCCAGCAGCCGTTCCGACCGCTATGGCTACACCTTC | CASSRSDRYGYTF | 13 | TRBJ1-2 | - | - | TRBV12-3/TRBV12-4
TGTGCCAGCAGCCGTACCGGGACAGGGCTCACAGATACGCAGTATTTT | CASSRTGTGLTDTQYF | 16 | TRBJ2-3 | TRBD1 | few | TRBV5-5